A selection of T cell receptor beta chains follows, all from one sample in a study of T cells expressing NK-cell markers. For each CDR3 protein, TCRdb gives one entry from its re-call of the 5' RACE reads, without DNA. The sample table includes approximately 420,000 distinct CDR3 sequences. What was sequenced was blood T cells: a sorted CD56 or NKG2C T cell subset, CD4+ or CD8+ T cells, or bulk PBMC T cells (not recorded which). The receptors shown here come from a woman aged 50 to 60 in good health. The CDR3 runs from the conserved cysteine through the conserved F or W.

v_gene	j_gene	CDR3aa
TRBV12-5	TRBJ1-1	CASGAHMNTEAFF
TRBV12-3/TRBV12-4	TRBJ2-3	CASTQADTQYF
TRBV6-5	TRBJ2-5	CASSPTSFGETQYF
TRBV27	TRBJ2-3	CASSLERPGDTQYF
TRBV7-6	TRBJ2-2	CASFPNPGGAGELFF
TRBV6-2/TRBV6-3	TRBJ2-7	CASRARVVSPYEQYF
TRBV7-9	TRBJ1-3	CASSLGLTLGNTIYF
TRBV12-3/TRBV12-4	TRBJ2-1	CATGGLAGYNEQFF
TRBV7-9	TRBJ1-4	CASRGDRATNEKLFF
TRBV3-1	TRBJ1-1	CASSQARVTTLNTEAFF
TRBV2	TRBJ2-5	CASSLRRETQYF
TRBV5-1	TRBJ2-3	CASSQATTTDTQYF
TRBV3-1	TRBJ2-1	CASSQQTLKQFF
TRBV5-5	TRBJ2-1	CASSPWINGEQFF
TRBV3-1	TRBJ2-7	CASSPQRGSQGAGEQYF
TRBV9	TRBJ2-3	CASSVTAGTTDTQYF